Below, 5 T cell receptor beta chains from the same sample are listed, as sequenced in a study of blood T cell repertoires in COVID-19. The data were produced by immunoSEQ multiplex PCR, yet TCRdb's version contains in-frame clones alone and is incomplete. The sample shows approximately 290,000 clones, over 85% of them seen only once. The sequenced material came from peripheral blood. The receptors originated from a woman in her 30s with COVID-19, enrolled during active disease.

This clone was found once. The rearrangement uses TRBV5-1 and TRBJ1-3; 9 nucleotides match TRBD1. The junction had 7 bases not matched to a gene; V was cut back by 4 bases and J by 11 bases. This CDR3 contains 13 residues. Germline V gene sequence: CDR1 SGHRS, CDR2 YFSETQ. The chain's CDR3 is CASSVRQGDAIYF. The CDR3 DNA sequence: TGCGCCAGCAGCGTACGACAGGGGGACGCCATATATTTT.

This clone was seen once. The chain employs TRBV13 and TRBJ2-3, with unresolved D. V lost 0 bases and J 7 bases, leaving 5 bases between the germline ends. Germline V gene sequence: CDR1 PRHDT, CDR2 FYEKMQ (reference sequence). The CDR3 is 12 residues long. CDR3 nucleotide sequence: TGTGCCAGCAGCTTAGGGACTTATACGCAGTATTTT. Encoded protein: CASSLGTYTQYF.

The V gene is TRBV5-6, the J gene TRBJ2-1; 8 bases match TRBD1. Germline V gene sequence: CDR1 SGHDT, CDR2 YYEEEE. Trimming removed 4 bases from V and 9 bases from J; junction bases left unmatched: 15. There are 16 residues in the CDR3. For the CDR3, the DNA is TGTGCCAGCAGCAGGCACGGGACAGGTATATGGGGTGAGCAGTTCTTC. This gives the protein CASSRHGTGIWGEQFF.

The chain joins TRBV11-2 to TRBJ1-2, with a possible D match to TRBD1 (6 bases). The V end was cut by 0 bases, the J end by 8 bases, with 10 bases between. Germline V gene data show CDR1 as SGHAT and CDR2 as FQNNGV. This CDR3 comprises 13 residues. DNA for the CDR3: TGTGCCAGCAGCTTAGATGGGGGCTGGGGCTACACCTTC. Amino acids: CASSLDGGWGYTF.

V and J are TRBV7-9 and TRBJ2-7; D gene uncertain. Germline V CDR1 and CDR2: SEHNR, FQNEAQ (reference sequence). Trimming left V 3 bases short and J 7 bases short, with 13 bases between. The CDR3 covers 13 residues. In DNA form, the CDR3 reads TGTGCCAGCAGCTTGGCGAGCTTACAGGAGCAGTACTTC. Translated, it gives CASSLASLQEQYF.